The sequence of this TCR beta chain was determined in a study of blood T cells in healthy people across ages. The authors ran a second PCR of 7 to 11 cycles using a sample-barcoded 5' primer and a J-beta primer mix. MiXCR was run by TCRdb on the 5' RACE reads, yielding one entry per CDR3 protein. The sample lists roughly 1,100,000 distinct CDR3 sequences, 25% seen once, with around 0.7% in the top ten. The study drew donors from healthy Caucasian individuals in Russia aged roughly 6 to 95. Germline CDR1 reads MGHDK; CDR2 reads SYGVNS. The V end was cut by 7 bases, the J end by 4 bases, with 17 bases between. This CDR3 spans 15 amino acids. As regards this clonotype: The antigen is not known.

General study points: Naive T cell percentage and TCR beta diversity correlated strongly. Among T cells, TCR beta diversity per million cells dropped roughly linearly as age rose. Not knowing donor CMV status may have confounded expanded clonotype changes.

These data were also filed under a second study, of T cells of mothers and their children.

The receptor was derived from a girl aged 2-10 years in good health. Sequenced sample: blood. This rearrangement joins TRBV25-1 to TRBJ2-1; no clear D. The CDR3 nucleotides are TGTGCCAGCATCCCCAACTCCGGGCCTTACAATGAGCAGTTCTTC. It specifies CASIPNSGPYNEQFF.